The clone carrying this T cell receptor (beta chain) was counted ten times or more. This entry is derived from a study of human T cells and chemical hapten exposure. The overall study: DPC at 2% was the sensitizing agent, placed on 2 cm by 2 cm of upper inner arm skin. Slight volume differences across pooled libraries mainly accounted for varying per-sample TCR yields.

Noted time point: patch test 1, 2 weeks after DPC sensitization. The treatment is: therapeutic diphenylcyclopropenone sensitization with weekly scalp DPC. The study drew its donors from alopecia patients who were 18 to 70 years old and suitable for DPC. TCRdb analysed the RACE reads with MiXCR anew, one entry per CDR3 protein. The sample contains about 380,000 distinct CDR3 sequences, roughly 4.8% of which appear only once. V lost 0 bases to trimming and J lost 2 bases, with 6 bases between them. This CDR3 is 14 amino acids long. The germline gives CDR1 LGHNA, CDR2 YNFKEQ. The J gene is TRBJ2-3, the V gene TRBV4-2; no clear D. This clonotype was sampled from a woman in her fifties or sixties with alopecia areata. Some clones in this sample may be carry-over from other donors' samples. The source was whole blood, collected in connection with sensitization to the hapten diphenylcyclopropenone (DPC). The CDR3 coding sequence is TGTGCCAGCAGCCAAGAGGCCCACACAGATACGCAGTATTTT. Translated, it gives CASSQEAHTDTQYF.